These 21 T cell receptor beta chains were all obtained from the same sample, sequenced in a study of shared clonotypes between healthy human individuals. Clones were sequenced by immunoSEQ multiplex PCR, and TCRdb holds only the in-frame ones, with some missing. This table holds some 2.1 million clones, 95% found once. Input material: naive CD4+ T cells sorted from blood. Subset reported: CD45RA+ positively selected. Every receptor here comes from a young man in good health.

The V and J genes are TRBV27 and TRBJ1-6; no clear D gene. The V end was cut by 1 base, the J end by 6 bases, with 10 bases between. The CDR3 is 15 residues long. Germline CDR1 and CDR2: MNHEY and SMNVEV (reference sequence). The CDR3 DNA reads as TGTGCCAGCAGTTTATTCTCCGGATTTAATTCACCCCTCCACTTT. It is translated as CASSLFSGFNSPLHF.

To note about this clone: This sequence may be a read error, since a much larger clone differs from it by one base. The chain joins TRBV30 to TRBJ1-4, with D possibly matching TRBD1 (6 bases). The CDR3 has 12 amino acids. The germline V gene encodes CDR1 GTSNPN and CDR2 SVGIG (reference sequence). V lost 4 bases and J lost 8, with 11 bases in between. The CDR3, as DNA: TGTGCCTGGAACGGGGGGCGGGAAAAACTGTTTTTT. This codes for CAWNGGREKLFF. The full variable domain, rest sourced from reference TRBV30 and TRBJ1-4, is SQTIHQWPATLVQPVGSPLSLECTVEGTSNPNLYWYRQAAGRGLQLLFYSVGIGQISSEVPQNLSASRPQDRQFILSSKKLLLSDSGFYLCAWNGGREKLFFGSGTQLSVL.

V gene TRBV6-1 combines with J gene TRBJ1-4; TRBD1 matches at 8 bases. The CDR3 runs 14 residues. Unmatched junction bases numbered 1, after V lost 4 bases and J lost 3 bases. Per the germline V gene, CDR1 is MNHNS and CDR2 is SASEGT. The CDR3 DNA follows: TGTGCCAGCAGTGCGACAGGGGCTAATGAAAAACTGTTTTTT. This gives the protein CASSATGANEKLFF.

The sample holds one count of this clone. The rearrangement links TRBV7-6 to TRBJ2-7; 7 bases agree with TRBD2. The CDR3 is made up of 15 amino acids. Germline values: CDR1 SGHVS, CDR2 FNYEAQ. Trimming at V came to 5 bases and at J to 5 bases, leaving 12 bases not matched to a gene. The CDR3 DNA reads TGTGCCAGCAGCCTTGGGTACGGACTAGGGGACGAGCAGTACTTC. Amino acids: CASSLGYGLGDEQYF.

The genes are TRBV6-1 and TRBJ2-7; D unclear. Trimming took off 0 bases at V and 5 bases at J, with 11 bases between the two ends. In germline, CDR1 is MNHNS, CDR2 SASEGT. CDR3 length: 14 residues. The CDR3: CASSEALIGDEQYF. CDR3 coding DNA: TGTGCCAGCAGTGAAGCGCTTATCGGAGACGAGCAGTACTTC.

The rearrangement links TRBV19 to TRBJ1-1; weak D call: TRBD1 (6 bases). Germline V CDR1 and CDR2: LNHDA, SQIVND (reference sequence). V lost 5 bases, J lost 2 bases, and 12 bases lay in between. The CDR3 spans 14 residues. The CDR3 spells CASSPRTVNTEAFF. Written as DNA, the CDR3 is TGTGCCAGTAGTCCAAGGACAGTTAACACTGAAGCTTTCTTT.

V usage is TRBV25-1 and J usage is TRBJ2-4; D is perhaps TRBD1 (6 bases). Trimming stripped 8 bases from V and 0 bases from J, with 17 bases between. This CDR3 region has 16 residues. The germline CDR1 and CDR2 sequences are MGHDK and SYGVNS. The DNA for the CDR3 is TGTGCCAGCCCCCAGGGGACACTCCGAGCCAAAAACATTCAGTACTTC. Amino acid sequence: CASPQGTLRAKNIQYF. The complete variable domain, with remaining parts taken from reference TRBV25-1 and TRBJ2-4, reads EADIYQTPRYLVIGTGKKITLECSQTMGHDKMYWYQQDPGMELHLIHYSYGVNSTEKGDLSSESTVSRIRTEHFPLTLESARPSHTSQYLCASPQGTLRAKNIQYFGAGTRLSVL.

The rearrangement links TRBV30 to TRBJ2-7; D is unclear. This CDR3 has 13 residues. Germline V gives CDR1 GTSNPN, CDR2 SVGIG (reference sequence). V lost 4 bases and J lost 4, with 14 bases in between. In nucleotides, the CDR3 is TGTGCCTGGATTGGCCGGAATCAATACGAGCAGTACTTC. This gives the protein CAWIGRNQYEQYF.

The V gene is TRBV30, the J gene TRBJ2-5; TRBD2 is a possible D gene (6 bases). The CDR3 loop spans 15 amino acids. The germline V gene has CDR1 GTSNPN and CDR2 SVGIG (reference sequence). V was pared by 2 bases and J by 5 bases, with 18 bases between. CDR3 coding DNA: TGTGCCTGGAGTCGCCAGGAACTAGCTAGGGAGACCCAGTACTTC. This codes for CAWSRQELARETQYF.

This chain links TRBV5-1 with TRBJ2-1, with 7 nucleotides matching TRBD2. The CDR3 runs to 16 residues. The germline V gene has CDR1 SGHRS and CDR2 YFSETQ. The V gene end was trimmed by 3 bases and the J gene end by 2 bases; junction bases not matched to a gene: 8. CDR3 protein: CASSSEGRGTYNEQFF. CDR3 in DNA: TGCGCCAGCAGCTCCGAGGGGCGGGGGACCTACAATGAGCAGTTCTTC.

This clone was picked up a small number of times. The identical CDR3 is also encoded by other nucleotide sequences in the sample. The chain links TRBV5-4 to TRBJ2-7; TRBD1 is a possible D gene (5 bases). Trimming took off 1 base at V and 2 bases at J, with 7 bases between the two ends. CDR3 size: 13 residues. Germline V gene sequence: CDR1 SGHNT, CDR2 YYREEE (reference sequence). The CDR3 nucleotides are TGTGCCAGCAGCTTGCAAGGGGCCTACGAGCAGTACTTC. Protein sequence: CASSLQGAYEQYF.

This clone was found once. The rearrangement joins TRBV7-3 to TRBJ2-3, with 7 bases that match TRBD2. Trimming cost V 5 bases and J 6 bases; bases outside gene matches: 11. This CDR3 comprises 15 residues. CDR1 and CDR2 (germline): SGHTA, FQGTGA. In DNA, the CDR3 is TGTGCCAGCAGCCTACGCGGGGGATTCAGCGATACGCAGTATTTT. Its translation is CASSLRGGFSDTQYF.

Notes on this clone: Other DNA sequences in this sample translate to the same CDR3. The DNA for the CDR3 is TGTGCCAGTAGTAAACAGGGGGAAGAGACCCAGTACTTC. Translated: CASSKQGEETQYF. The chain employs TRBV19 and TRBJ2-5; 8 nucleotides line up with TRBD1. CDR3 length equals 13 residues. Germline lookup yields CDR1 LNHDA and CDR2 SQIVND (reference sequence). Losses at the gene ends were 4 bases for V and 3 bases for J; bases not matched to a gene: 1.

The chain links TRBV30 to TRBJ2-2; D could derive from TRBD1 or TRBD2 (5 bases each). The V gene lost 5 bases and the J gene lost 6 bases, with 28 bases spanning the gap. The CDR3 consists of 18 residues. The germline gives CDR1 GTSNPN, CDR2 SVGIG (reference sequence). The CDR3 bases are TGTGCCTGGTCCCGGGACCTTATTTTAGGGATGTGGGCCGGGGAGCTGTTTTTT. Translating it yields CAWSRDLILGMWAGELFF. The variable domain in full, with the rest retrieved from reference TRBV30 and TRBJ2-2, is SQTIHQWPATLVQPVGSPLSLECTVEGTSNPNLYWYRQAAGRGLQLLFYSVGIGQISSEVPQNLSASRPQDRQFILSSKKLLLSDSGFYLCAWSRDLILGMWAGELFFGEGSRLTVL.

This chain connects TRBV7-9 to TRBJ2-3; D might be TRBD1 (5 bases). Germline-derived CDR1 and CDR2 are SEHNR and FQNEAQ (reference sequence). The CDR3 extends over 14 amino acids. The V and J ends lost 5 bases and 3 bases respectively, with 12 bases between them. The CDR3 nucleotides are TGTGCCAGCAGCGGTACAAGGGGTACAGATACGCAGTATTTT. Residues: CASSGTRGTDTQYF.

DNA for the CDR3: TGCGCCAGCAGCTTCCTGACAGCCGCGGGTGGCTACACCTTC. It specifies CASSFLTAAGGYTF. J is TRBJ1-2 and V is TRBV5-1, with D maybe TRBD1 (5 bases). V was clipped by 2 bases and J by 7 bases, with 15 bases between them. Germline lookup yields CDR1 SGHRS and CDR2 YFSETQ. CDR3 size: 14 residues.

This chain links TRBV4-3 with TRBJ2-7; 8 nucleotides agree with TRBD2. CDR1 LGHNA and CDR2 YSLEER come from the germline V gene. Trimming cost V 3 bases and J 3 bases; bases outside gene matches: 7. The CDR3 totals 15 residues. CDR3 coding DNA: TGCGCCAGCAGCCAGGAGCCGGGACTAGGCTACGAGCAGTACTTC. Amino acid sequence: CASSQEPGLGYEQYF.

In nucleotides, the CDR3 is TGTGCCAGCAGCTTAGCGCTGGGCTACGAGCAGTACTTC. Its protein is CASSLALGYEQYF. J is TRBJ2-7 and V is TRBV7-6; D not resolved. Trimming pared 0 bases from V and 3 bases from J, leaving 6 bases between. The germline V gene has CDR1 SGHVS and CDR2 FNYEAQ. This CDR3 contains 13 residues.

This chain uses TRBV4-1 with TRBJ2-3, with 11 bases that match TRBD2. Germline CDR1 is MGHRA and CDR2 is YSYEKL. With V trimmed by 0 bases and J by 0 bases, 11 bases remained unmatched. This CDR3 is 20 amino acids long. The chain's CDR3 is CASSQDTSGGPRPSTDTQYF. The CDR3, as DNA: TGCGCCAGCAGCCAAGATACTAGCGGGGGTCCCCGCCCTAGCACAGATACGCAGTATTTT.

The V call is TRBV7-6, the J call TRBJ1-2; 7 bases match TRBD1. From germline, CDR1 is SGHVS and CDR2 FNYEAQ. This CDR3 is built from 15 residues. V dropped 5 bases and J dropped 4; count of bases not matched to a gene: 10. For the CDR3, the DNA is TGTGCCAGCAGCCCGAGGGACAGCTTAGCCTATGGCTACACCTTC. It yields the protein CASSPRDSLAYGYTF.

The chain combines TRBV19 with TRBJ2-5; TRBD2 matches at 10 bases. Trimming took 8 bases from V and 1 from J; bases not matched to a gene: 13. Germline values: CDR1 LNHDA, CDR2 SQIVND (reference sequence). This CDR3 contains 17 residues. CDR3 coding DNA: TGTGCCAGTCGTACTAGCGGGGCCCTCAAAGGCCAAGAGACCCAGTACTTC. Residues: CASRTSGALKGQETQYF.